One and the same sample provided the 29 T cell receptor beta chains below, sequenced in a study of T cells in Graves' hyperthyroidism and ophthalmopathy. Amplification of TCR beta CDR3 regions was performed using RNA transcripts as template. In the first-round RT-PCR of the TCR CDR3, the HTBI primer set was used. TCRdb fed the multiplex PCR reads into MiXCR, producing one record per CDR3 protein. The sample shows hundreds of thousands of distinct CDR3 sequences, roughly 18% of them seen only once. The specimen sequenced was blood. These receptors all stem from a woman between 18 and 29 years old with Graves' ophthalmopathy.

The V call is TRBV12-3 or TRBV12-4, the J call TRBJ2-1, with D tentatively TRBD2 (5 bases). The V and J ends lost 6 bases and 2 bases respectively, with 14 bases between them. This CDR3 contains 15 residues. This CDR3 is CASRRQLGPYNEQFF. CDR3 DNA sequence: TGTGCCAGCAGACGGCAACTAGGGCCCTACAATGAGCAGTTCTTC.

This clonotype was seen a few times. This chain uses TRBV19 with TRBJ1-5; a possible D gene is TRBD1 (6 bases). The CDR3 covers 15 residues. From germline, CDR1 is LNHDA and CDR2 SQIVND (reference sequence). V lost 2 bases to trimming and J lost 0 bases, with 8 bases between them. CDR3 bases: TGTGCCAGTAGTATACCAGGGGATAGCAATCAGCCCCAGCATTTT. As protein: CASSIPGDSNQPQHF.

This clonotype has at least ten counts. This chain links TRBV29-1 with TRBJ2-4, with D tentatively TRBD1 or TRBD2 (5 bases each). The CDR3 loop spans 13 amino acids. Trimming stripped 3 bases from V and 0 bases from J, with 6 bases between. Germline assignment: CDR1 SQVTM and CDR2 ANQGSEA. This chain's CDR3 is CSVEGVAKNIQYF. The CDR3 nucleotides are TGCAGCGTTGAGGGGGTAGCCAAAAACATTCAGTACTTC.

This clonotype was recorded many times. The V and J genes are TRBV20-1 and TRBJ2-1; possibly TRBD2 for D (5 bases). In germline, CDR1 is DFQATT, CDR2 SNEGSKA (reference sequence). The CDR3 has 11 residues. V was clipped by 6 bases and J by 9 bases, with 12 bases between them. CDR3 in amino acids: CSATTSFEQFF. The DNA of the CDR3 is TGCAGTGCAACTACTAGTTTTGAGCAGTTCTTC.

This clonotype was detected only a few times. The chain has TRBV4-1 and TRBJ2-7; 9 nucleotides align to TRBD1. This CDR3 is built from 17 residues. J lost 1 base, V lost 0 bases, and 7 bases had no gene match. Germline loops: CDR1 MGHRA, CDR2 YSYEKL. CDR3 DNA sequence: TGCGCCAGCAGCCAAGATCGGGACAGGGCTGGGTCCTACGAGCAGTACTTC. Encoded protein: CASSQDRDRAGSYEQYF.

V is TRBV5-1 and J is TRBJ2-3; the D gene could be TRBD1 or TRBD2 (5 bases each). The CDR3 spans 16 residues. V was cut by 0 bases and J by 2 bases, with 13 bases left in between. Per germline, CDR1 SGHRS and CDR2 YFSETQ. As DNA, the CDR3 is TGCGCCAGCAGCTTGGTCGACGGGACGATCACAGATACGCAGTATTTT. The encoded protein is CASSLVDGTITDTQYF.

This clonotype appeared a few times. This chain connects TRBV4-1 to TRBJ1-1; D ambiguous. The CDR3 covers 14 residues. The V and J ends lost 0 bases and 1 base respectively, with 6 bases between them. Germline CDR1 MGHRA, CDR2 YSYEKL. The CDR3 DNA follows: TGCGCCAGCAGCCAAGAGTACAGGAACACTGAAGCTTTCTTT. Translating gives CASSQEYRNTEAFF.

This clonotype came up many times. The chain recombines TRBV30 with TRBJ1-1, with TRBD1 matching 7 bases. The J segment lost 2 bases and the V segment lost 8 bases, leaving 8 bases of the junction unmatched. CDR1 is GTSNPN and CDR2 is SVGIG in the germline V gene (reference sequence). CDR3 length: 13 amino acids. CDR3 sequence reads: CARRRGPNTEAFF. CDR3 DNA sequence: TGTGCCCGCCGGAGGGGGCCAAACACTGAAGCTTTCTTT.

This clonotype was detected a few times. The gene calls are TRBV3-1 and TRBJ2-1, with TRBD2 identical over 8 bases. V gave up 6 bases and J gave up 6 bases; unmatched junction bases: 4. The CDR3 runs 13 residues. In germline, CDR1 is LGHDT, CDR2 YNNKEL (reference sequence). CDR3 region: CASSAGGSNEQFF. DNA for the CDR3: TGTGCCAGCAGTGCGGGGGGCTCCAATGAGCAGTTCTTC.

This clonotype was detected ten times or more. The chain employs TRBV6-5 and TRBJ1-2, with D unresolved. This CDR3 has 13 amino acids. Looked up from germline, CDR1 is MNHEY and CDR2 is SVGAGI. The ends were cut back, 3 bases at V and 3 bases at J, with 8 bases in the middle. DNA of the CDR3: TGTGCCAGCAGTTATAGCAGTCACTATGGCTACACCTTC. Translated: CASSYSSHYGYTF.

The sample holds a few counts of this clonotype. The rearrangement joins TRBV28 to TRBJ1-6; no clear D gene. CDR3 length: 13 amino acids. CDR1 MDHEN and CDR2 SYDVKM come from the germline V gene. V lost 4 bases and J lost 10, with 11 bases in between. The CDR3 DNA reads TGTGCCAGCAGTTCACCTGGGGAATCACCCCTCCACTTT. This gives the protein CASSSPGESPLHF.

On this clonotype: It is unclear where the CDR3 begins or ends on the DNA, so no DNA is shown, and the CDR3 is as TCRdb lists it. V usage is TRBV20-1 and J usage is TRBJ2-2; the table assigns TRBD1, which was not confirmed against the DNA. Germline CDR1 is DFQATT and CDR2 is SNEGSKA (reference sequence). 16 amino acids form the CDR3, both terminal residues included. The CDR3 reads CSARAHRVRAPGSCFF.

Written as DNA, the CDR3 is TGTGCCAGCACCCAGACTAGCGGGAGATACGAGCAGTACTTC. This encodes CASTQTSGRYEQYF. The chain recombines TRBV12-3 or TRBV12-4 with TRBJ2-7, with 12 bases identical to TRBD2. CDR3 length: 14 amino acids. J gave up 4 bases and V 7 bases, and 5 bases lay outside the gene matches.

This clonotype was counted many times. The chain couples TRBV20-1 to TRBJ2-7, with a tentative D call TRBD1 (6 bases). The CDR3 consists of 14 residues. Germline V gene data show CDR1 as DFQATT and CDR2 as SNEGSKA (reference sequence). Trimming removed 0 bases at V and 4 bases at J, with 13 bases between. CDR3 DNA: TGCAGTGCTAGAGACTTCAGGGGTGGGTACGAGCAGTACTTC. Translated: CSARDFRGGYEQYF.

The chain couples TRBV3-1 to TRBJ2-3, with a tentative D call TRBD2 (5 bases). The CDR3 contains 15 residues. Germline V gene sequence: CDR1 LGHDT, CDR2 YNNKEL (reference sequence). Trimming pared 8 bases from V and 4 bases from J, leaving 19 bases between. This CDR3 is CASQLHRGRPDTQYF. The CDR3 coding sequence is TGTGCCAGCCAACTCCACCGGGGTAGGCCAGATACGCAGTATTTT.

This clonotype was counted only a few times. The rearrangement joins TRBV7-3 to TRBJ2-1, with D tentatively TRBD2 (5 bases). CDR1 and CDR2 from the germline V gene are SGHTA and FQGTGA. This CDR3 spans 15 amino acids. V was pared by 5 bases and J by 0 bases, with 11 bases between. In DNA form, the CDR3 reads TGTGCCAGCAGCCACGGTCGGGGCTCCTACAATGAGCAGTTCTTC. Translated, it gives CASSHGRGSYNEQFF.

This clonotype came up a few times. The chain couples TRBV7-2 to TRBJ2-1, with 11 nucleotides matching TRBD2. CDR3 length: 16 residues. V shed 2 bases and J 7 bases; nucleotides not matched to a gene: 7. Germline lookup yields CDR1 SGHTA and CDR2 FQGNSA. This CDR3 is CASSLPPSGGWNEQFF. As DNA, the CDR3 is TGTGCCAGCAGCTTACCGCCTAGCGGGGGGTGGAATGAGCAGTTCTTC.

Ten or more counts support this clonotype. The chain combines TRBV7-9 with TRBJ2-1, with 14 positions matching TRBD2. The germline V gene encodes CDR1 SEHNR and CDR2 FQNEAQ (reference sequence). CDR3 length: 15 residues. V gave up 3 bases and J gave up 8 bases; unmatched junction bases: 3. For the CDR3, the DNA is TGTGCCAGCAGCTTGGGACTAGCGGGAGTGGATGAGCAGTTCTTC. It encodes CASSLGLAGVDEQFF.

The V and J genes are TRBV19 and TRBJ2-2; D remains ambiguous. V lost 3 bases, J lost 7 bases, and 9 bases lay in between. The CDR3 runs to 13 residues. Germline V gives CDR1 LNHDA, CDR2 SQIVND (reference sequence). The CDR3 sequence: CASSIQFGGELFF. The CDR3 region has the DNA TGTGCCAGTAGTATCCAATTCGGCGGGGAGCTGTTTTTT. The full variable domain, its missing parts supplied by reference TRBV19 and TRBJ2-2, is DGGITQSPKYLFRKEGQNVTLSCEQNLNHDAMYWYRQDPGQGLRLIYYSQIVNDFQKGDIAEGYSVSREKKESFPLTVTSAQKNPTAFYLCASSIQFGGELFFGEGSRLTVL.

The chain carries TRBV7-2 and TRBJ2-1; maybe TRBD1 (6 bases). Trimming shortened V by 4 bases and J by 6 bases, and 10 bases separated the two germline ends. Germline CDR1 reads SGHTA; CDR2 reads FQGNSA. The CDR3 has 13 amino acids. The chain's CDR3 is CASSSATGNEQFF. CDR3 DNA: TGTGCCAGCAGCTCAGCGACAGGCAATGAGCAGTTCTTC. The full variable domain, its missing parts supplied by reference TRBV7-2 and TRBJ2-1, is GAGVSQSPSNKVTEKGKDVELRCDPISGHTALYWYRQSLGQGLEFLIYFQGNSAPDKSGLPSDRFSAERTGGSVSTLTIQRTQQEDSAVYLCASSSATGNEQFFGPGTRLTVL.

Of note for this clonotype: A read error may be the cause here, since a much bigger clone is one base away. The chain joins TRBV29-1 to TRBJ2-1; tentative D call: TRBD1 (6 bases). Trimming took off 0 bases at V and 6 bases at J, with 24 bases between the two ends. Germline V gives CDR1 SQVTM, CDR2 ANQGSEA. CDR3 length: 18 residues. The CDR3 loop reads CSVEDWPTGPKKANEQFF. The CDR3 DNA reads as TGCAGCGTTGAAGATTGGCCGACAGGCCCAAAAAAAGCCAATGAGCAGTTCTTC.

The V and J genes are TRBV4-1 and TRBJ1-1; D remains ambiguous. The CDR3 length is 15 residues. V was cut by 7 bases and J by 1 base, with 16 bases left in between. Germline V gives CDR1 MGHRA, CDR2 YSYEKL. The CDR3 DNA is TGCGCCAGCACCCTCGAAAGCGGCAAGAACACTGAAGCTTTCTTT. It is translated as CASTLESGKNTEAFF.

The chain links TRBV3-1 to TRBJ2-1; the D gene is possibly TRBD1 (6 bases). The germline V gene has CDR1 LGHDT and CDR2 YNNKEL (reference sequence). This CDR3 spans 13 amino acids. The ends were cut back, 7 bases at V and 5 bases at J, with 12 bases in the middle. CDR3 in amino acids: CASNSQGHNEQFF. The CDR3 DNA reads as TGTGCCAGCAACTCACAGGGACACAATGAGCAGTTCTTC.

This clonotype was seen at least ten times. CDR3 bases: TGTGCCTGGAGTGCCACGGGGCCGAACTATGGCTACACCTTC. Residues: CAWSATGPNYGYTF. This rearrangement joins TRBV30 to TRBJ1-2; D is possibly TRBD1 (5 bases). Germline assignment: CDR1 GTSNPN and CDR2 SVGIG (reference sequence). V was shortened by 1 base and J by 2 bases, with 11 bases between the two germline ends. The CDR3 runs to 14 residues.

In its sample, this clonotype was seen many times. The chain uses TRBV28 and TRBJ2-7; D remains unclear. Looked up from germline, CDR1 is MDHEN and CDR2 is SYDVKM. V gave up 8 bases and J gave up 2 bases, with 16 bases separating them. The CDR3 has 14 residues. The CDR3 sequence: CASQMRDRTYEQYF. DNA for the CDR3: TGTGCCAGCCAAATGAGAGACCGGACCTACGAGCAGTACTTC.

About this clonotype: This clone may be a read error of a much larger clone one base away. The chain uses TRBV18 and TRBJ1-1, with D perhaps TRBD1 (5 bases). This CDR3 has 12 amino acids. CDR1 and CDR2 from the germline V gene are KGHSH and LQKENI. In nucleotides, the CDR3 is TGTGCCACCTCACCCCGGACAAATGAAGCTTTCTTT. This translates into CATSPRTNEAFF.

This clonotype was detected ten times or more. This chain connects TRBV28 to TRBJ1-6; the D gene is possibly TRBD1 (5 bases). V shed 7 bases and J shed 0 bases, with 19 bases lying between them. Looked up from germline, CDR1 is MDHEN and CDR2 is SYDVKM. The CDR3 runs to 18 residues. The CDR3 protein is CASTQPRDRSSYNSPLHF. The DNA for the CDR3 is TGTGCCAGCACCCAGCCCCGGGACCGTAGCTCCTATAATTCACCCCTCCACTTT. The entire variable domain, with the rest obtained from reference TRBV28 and TRBJ1-6, is as follows: DVKVTQSSRYLVKRTGEKVFLECVQDMDHENMFWYRQDPGLGLRLIYFSYDVKMKEKGDIPEGYSVSREKKERFSLILESASTNQTSMYLCASTQPRDRSSYNSPLHFGNGTRLTVT.

The genes are TRBV12-3 or TRBV12-4 and TRBJ2-5; D may be TRBD1 or TRBD2 (6 bases each). This CDR3 is built from 16 residues. Trimming took off 8 bases at V and 0 bases at J, with 19 bases between the two ends. CDR3 nucleotide sequence: TGTGCCAGCGTTCCTTATAGGAGGGGGGACCAAGAGACCCAGTACTTC. Its translation: CASVPYRRGDQETQYF.

With regard to this clonotype: A read error may be the cause here, since a much bigger clone is one base away. The chain employs TRBV2 and TRBJ1-1; TRBD1 matches at 10 bases. From germline, CDR1 is SNHLY and CDR2 FYNNEI. This CDR3 comprises 13 residues. Written as DNA, the CDR3 is TGTGCCAGCATGGGACAGGGGAACACTGGAGCTTTCTTT. It yields the protein CASMGQGNTGAFF.